Listed here is a single TCR beta chain. Its antigen is undetermined. This entry belongs to a study of vaccination and CD4 T cells after COVID-19. Overall study context: Samples after vaccination came a median approximately 2.5 months past dose two, ranging 14 to 241. The peptides that stimulated the cells were overlapping spike peptides from SARS-CoV-2, HCoV-NL63, HCoV-OC43 and HCoV-229E.

An Oncomine TCR Beta short-read assay was used to sequence the DNA from cultured CD4+ T cells. TCRdb re-called the PCR reads through MiXCR, storing one row per CDR3 protein. The table shows 25,000 to 30,000 distinct CDR3 sequences, with roughly 60% occurring only once. The V segment lost 4 bases and the J segment 0 bases; nucleotides outside the gene matches: 7. This CDR3 contains 15 residues. From germline, CDR1 is SGHRS and CDR2 YFSETQ. The treatment is: roughly 11-day PBMC culture with coronavirus spike peptide pools or control peptides (ViraFEST assay). On day 3 and again on day 7, fresh IL-2 medium was used to replace half the medium.

The TCR comes from a human donor who received a COVID-19 vaccine. Sequencing used CD4+ T cells from blood, cultured in vitro, obtained after SARS-CoV-2 vaccination. The rearrangement joins TRBV5-1 to TRBJ2-7; 7 bases match TRBD1. This CDR3 reads CASSRGQDLSYEQYF. CDR3 coding DNA: TGCGCCAGCAGCCGCGGACAGGACCTCTCCTACGAGCAGTACTTC.